This TCR beta chain originates from a study of cytomegalovirus exposure and HLA in healthy donors. The study's findings and limits: Most CMV-associated TCR beta chains were later found to appear HLA-restricted. Through in vitro validation, three CMV-associated chains were shown to be specific for CMV antigens.

PCR used 60 Vbeta primers and 13 Jbeta primers. TCRdb's copy holds only in-frame clones and misses some; the assay was immunoSEQ multiplex PCR. The data show approximately 260,000 clones, about four fifths seen once. As concerns this clone: As yet, its antigen is unknown.

The material sequenced was PBMCs. The sequence was collected from a woman aged 35 to 49 in good health and CMV-seropositive.

CDR3 protein: CASSTPRGSEGETQYF. The DNA of the CDR3 is TGTGCCAGCAGCACCCCAAGGGGGTCCGAGGGAGAGACCCAGTACTTC. The chain joins TRBV7-9 to TRBJ2-5, with D possibly being TRBD1 (6 bases). Trimming pared 5 bases from V and 4 bases from J, leaving 20 bases between. The CDR3 is 16 amino acids. Germline CDR1 SEHNR, CDR2 FQNEAQ (reference sequence).